The next 12 T cell receptor beta chains were all read from a single sample in a study of a mutant IDH1 vaccine in newly diagnosed glioma. These TCRs' antigens remain unknown. Measured with immunoSEQ multiplex PCR; TCRdb has only the in-frame clones, and not every one. The sample carries some 10,000 clones, roughly four fifths recorded once. Time point specified: week 47, end of study. Every single dose of the vaccine, 300 ug of mutant IDH1 20-mer peptide, came with topical imiquimod. Sequenced material: PBMCs, taken from a glioma patient whose treatment included an IDH1 peptide vaccine. The receptors were gathered from a man aged 30-40 years with glioma.

There are a few counts of this clone. The chain recombines TRBV2 with TRBJ1-5; the D is unclear. Germline V gene sequence: CDR1 SNHLY, CDR2 FYNNEI. This CDR3 is 13 amino acids long. The V and J ends lost 4 bases and 0 bases respectively, with 4 bases between them. The CDR3 loop is CASSAYSNQPQHF. The CDR3 nucleotides read TGTGCCAGCAGTGCCTATAGCAATCAGCCCCAGCATTTT.

V and J are TRBV29-1 and TRBJ2-7; 10 nucleotides agree with TRBD2. V lost 5 bases, J lost 2 bases, and 3 bases stayed unmatched. The germline V gene has CDR1 SQVTM and CDR2 ANQGSEA. The CDR3 loop spans 13 amino acids. CDR3 bases: TGCAGCGTTCAACTAGCGGGGACCTACGAGCAGTACTTC. This translates into CSVQLAGTYEQYF.

This clone rates as medium-sized. The gene calls are TRBV18 and TRBJ1-1; TRBD1 aligns across 7 bases. Trimming took 4 bases from V and 1 from J; bases not matched to a gene: 3. CDR3 length equals 14 residues. In germline, CDR1 is KGHSH, CDR2 LQKENI. CDR3 loop: CASSLQGRNTEAFF. The CDR3 DNA follows: TGTGCCAGCTCACTACAGGGGAGGAACACTGAAGCTTTCTTT.

The V gene is TRBV27, the J gene TRBJ2-7, with D possibly matching TRBD1 (6 bases). CDR3 length: 16 amino acids. V was cut by 6 bases and J by 4 bases, with 22 bases left in between. Germline CDR1 MNHEY, CDR2 SMNVEV (reference sequence). CDR3 residues: CASRDPSGTSRYEQYF. Written as DNA, the CDR3 is TGTGCCAGCAGGGACCCCTCCGGGACATCAAGGTACGAGCAGTACTTC.

The V and J genes are TRBV4-1 and TRBJ2-5; TRBD2 matches 12 bases. The V gene end was trimmed by 2 bases and the J gene end by 7 bases; junction bases not matched to a gene: 11. The CDR3 spans 17 residues. CDR1 and CDR2 from the germline V gene are MGHRA and YSYEKL. This chain's CDR3 is CASSQWVGTSGPGTQYF. Here the CDR3 DNA reads TGCGCCAGCAGCCAATGGGTTGGGACTAGCGGGCCTGGGACCCAGTACTTC.

This clone was observed once. The DNA for the CDR3 is TGTGCCAGCAGTTCCAGCAATATGTGGAGACTCTTAAGCTCCTACGAGCAGTACTTC. Translating it yields CASSSSNMWRLLSSYEQYF. The chain combines TRBV28 with TRBJ2-7, with D hard to call. The ends were cut back, 4 bases at V and 0 bases at J, with 25 bases in the middle. CDR3 length: 19 residues. Germline CDR1 reads MDHEN; CDR2 reads SYDVKM.

This clone was detected once. The V gene is TRBV6-6, the J gene TRBJ2-7; D tentatively fits TRBD1 or TRBD2 (6 bases each). V was trimmed by 7 bases and J by 2 bases, leaving 18 bases between them. Germline CDR1 is MNHNY and CDR2 is SVGAGI (reference sequence). The CDR3 contains 15 residues. CDR3 bases: TGTGCCAGCACTTTCGAGGGGGGACTCCCCTACGAGCAGTACTTC. Protein product: CASTFEGGLPYEQYF.

This sequence joins TRBV27 and TRBJ2-1; TRBD1 matches at 10 bases. Germline V gene lookup returns CDR1 MNHEY and CDR2 SMNVEV (reference sequence). The V and J ends lost 4 bases and 7 bases, in that order; junction bases with no gene match: 1. The CDR3 has 13 residues. The DNA for the CDR3 is TGTGCCAGCAGTTGGGACAGGGGAAATGAGCAGTTCTTC. It translates to CASSWDRGNEQFF.

The chain is built from TRBV6-5 and TRBJ2-5; D not resolved. The CDR3 has 13 residues. The V end lost 0 bases, the J end lost 5 bases, and 7 bases lay between the germline ends. CDR1 MNHEY and CDR2 SVGAGI come from the germline V gene. This chain's CDR3 is CASSYSGMETQYF. CDR3 coding DNA: TGTGCCAGCAGTTACTCGGGTATGGAGACCCAGTACTTC.

V is TRBV5-6 and J is TRBJ2-7; weak D call: TRBD2 (7 bases). Trimming stripped 4 bases from V and 0 bases from J, with 17 bases between. This CDR3 contains 16 residues. Germline V gives CDR1 SGHDT, CDR2 YYEEEE. The CDR3 region has the DNA TGTGCCAGCAGCCAAGGAGTCGGGGGGCTCTCCTACGAGCAGTACTTC. This gives the protein CASSQGVGGLSYEQYF.

This sequence joins TRBV4-1 and TRBJ1-3; weak D call: TRBD1 (6 bases). With 4 bases removed from V and 1 base from J, the gap between germline ends came to 20 bases. Per the germline V gene, CDR1 is MGHRA and CDR2 is YSYEKL. The CDR3 loop spans 18 amino acids. The CDR3 sequence is CASSPNGGGGRSGNTIYF. CDR3 sequence (DNA): TGCGCCAGCAGCCCTAACGGTGGGGGGGGCAGATCTGGAAACACCATATATTTT.

This clone has a handful of counts. The rearrangement uses TRBV30 and TRBJ1-1; TRBD1 matches 8 bases. The CDR3 covers 14 residues. Per the germline V gene, CDR1 is GTSNPN and CDR2 is SVGIG (reference sequence). The CDR3, as DNA: TGTGCTTACTTCTCCGGGACAGGGAACACTGAAGCTTTCTTT. As protein: CAYFSGTGNTEAFF.